The 19 T cell receptor beta chains listed next were all sequenced from one sample in a study of lymphopenia after photon versus proton radiotherapy. The table came from immunoSEQ multiplex PCR; TCRdb's copy has only in-frame clones and leaves some out. The sample consists of 150,000 to 200,000 clones, about 88% of them appearing once. Sequencing used peripheral blood, obtained from a patient treated with photon-based radiotherapy. The receptors stem from a man aged 45 to 65 with gastric cancer.

The rearrangement links TRBV30 to TRBJ2-1; D ambiguous. Germline CDR1 is GTSNPN and CDR2 is SVGIG (reference sequence). The CDR3 has 14 amino acids. Trimming took 0 bases from V and 5 from J, leaving 11 bases between them. In DNA form, the CDR3 reads TGTGCCTGGAGTGTAGCACTTCCCAACAATGAGCAGTTCTTC. Amino acid sequence: CAWSVALPNNEQFF. The complete variable domain, with remaining parts taken from reference TRBV30 and TRBJ2-1, reads SQTIHQWPATLVQPVGSPLSLECTVEGTSNPNLYWYRQAAGRGLQLLFYSVGIGQISSEVPQNLSASRPQDRQFILSSKKLLLSDSGFYLCAWSVALPNNEQFFGPGTRLTVL.

The chain employs TRBV28 and TRBJ1-1, with D possibly TRBD1 on 5 matching bases. V lost 6 bases and J 11 bases, leaving 19 bases between the germline ends. Germline CDR1 reads MDHEN; CDR2 reads SYDVKM. CDR3 length: 13 amino acids. The chain's CDR3 is CASRYDGTGYAFF. The CDR3 DNA sequence: TGTGCCAGCAGATACGACGGGACGGGCTACGCTTTCTTT. Variable domain in full (rest from reference TRBV28 and TRBJ1-1): DVKVTQSSRYLVKRTGEKVFLECVQDMDHENMFWYRQDPGLGLRLIYFSYDVKMKEKGDIPEGYSVSREKKERFSLILESASTNQTSMYLCASRYDGTGYAFFGQGTRLTVV.

The chain has TRBV1 and TRBJ1-4; the table's D gene call, TRBD1, was not cross checked with the DNA. TRBV1 corresponds to a pseudogene. There are 21 residues in the CDR3. CDR3 in DNA: TGCACCAGCAGCCAAGAGCAAGGACAGGGGGCCCAGGGGGCAACTAATGAAAAACTGTTTTTT. It translates to CTSSQEQGQGAQGATNEKLFF.

This clone was seen only a few times. V is TRBV30 and J is TRBJ1-1; D unclear. V was trimmed by 3 bases and J by 5 bases, leaving 10 bases between them. CDR3 length: 12 residues. The germline V gene has CDR1 GTSNPN and CDR2 SVGIG (reference sequence). The CDR3 region is CAWRSGRTEAFF. The CDR3 DNA follows: TGTGCCTGGAGGTCCGGGAGGACTGAAGCTTTCTTT.

V gene TRBV28 combines with J gene TRBJ2-1; possibly TRBD1 for D (6 bases). The ends were cut back, 9 bases at V and 7 bases at J, with 16 bases in the middle. This CDR3 has 13 residues. Germline V gene sequence: CDR1 MDHEN, CDR2 SYDVKM. In DNA, the CDR3 is TGTGCCAGTTGGCAGGGGAGTGCAAATGAGCAGTTCTTC. As protein: CASWQGSANEQFF. The full variable domain, with the rest looked up from reference TRBV28 and TRBJ2-1, is DVKVTQSSRYLVKRTGEKVFLECVQDMDHENMFWYRQDPGLGLRLIYFSYDVKMKEKGDIPEGYSVSREKKERFSLILESASTNQTSMYLCASWQGSANEQFFGPGTRLTVL.

The chain links TRBV10-3 to TRBJ2-7; 7 nucleotides align to TRBD2. The CDR3 contains 19 residues. Germline CDR1 and CDR2: ENHRY and SYGVKD. Trimming cost V 0 bases and J 0 bases; bases outside gene matches: 14. The CDR3: CAISESPVGTSAYSYEQYF. In nucleotides, the CDR3 is TGTGCCATCAGTGAGTCACCGGTCGGTACTAGCGCATACTCCTACGAGCAGTACTTC.

V gene TRBV6-6 combines with J gene TRBJ1-2; D may be TRBD1 (6 bases). The germline V gene has CDR1 MNHNY and CDR2 SVGAGI (reference sequence). With 7 bases removed from V and 7 bases from J, the gap between germline ends came to 13 bases. The CDR3 covers 12 residues. The CDR3 spells CASNRQASGYTF. The CDR3 nucleotides are TGTGCCAGCAACCGACAGGCCTCTGGCTACACCTTC.

This chain connects TRBV27 to TRBJ2-1; D unclear. The germline V gene has CDR1 MNHEY and CDR2 SMNVEV (reference sequence). Trimming pared 3 bases from V and 0 bases from J, leaving 12 bases between. The CDR3 totals 16 residues. The CDR3 region has the DNA TGTGCCAGCAGTTTGGCCTATTCTAGCTCCTACAATGAGCAGTTCTTC. Protein sequence: CASSLAYSSSYNEQFF.

The rearrangement uses TRBV19 and TRBJ2-7, with D unresolved. The CDR3 totals 15 residues. Germline V lookup: CDR1 LNHDA, CDR2 SQIVND (reference sequence). V lost 5 bases and J lost 2, with 16 bases in between. CDR3 sequence reads: CASSEAAGVTYEQYF. The CDR3 region has the DNA TGTGCCAGTAGTGAGGCGGCAGGTGTTACCTACGAGCAGTACTTC.

The chain is built from TRBV25-1 and TRBJ2-7; a possible D gene is TRBD1 (6 bases). CDR3 length equals 15 residues. CDR1 and CDR2 (germline): MGHDK, SYGVNS. The ends were cut back, 2 bases at V and 3 bases at J, with 14 bases in the middle. The CDR3 is CASSEMNRALYEQYF. CDR3 in DNA: TGTGCCAGCAGTGAAATGAACAGGGCCCTCTACGAGCAGTACTTC.

This chain links TRBV30 with TRBJ1-6; no reliable D call. Germline V gene sequence: CDR1 GTSNPN, CDR2 SVGIG (reference sequence). V was cut by 1 base and J by 14 bases, with 6 bases left in between. This CDR3 is 10 amino acids long. CDR3 coding DNA: TGTGCCTGGAGTGCCTCGTCCCTCCACTTT. Its translation is CAWSASSLHF.

For the CDR3, the DNA is TGCGCCAGCAGCCAAGGACCGGGGGGCAGGGGCAATCAGCCCCAGCATTTT. Residues: CASSQGPGGRGNQPQHF. The gene calls are TRBV4-1 and TRBJ1-5, with D perhaps matching TRBD1 (6 bases). The CDR3 spans 17 residues. Trimming took 1 base from V and 2 from J, leaving 15 bases between them. Germline assignment: CDR1 MGHRA and CDR2 YSYEKL.

The chain employs TRBV28 and TRBJ2-1; 13 positions match TRBD2. The CDR3 runs to 21 residues. Looked up from germline, CDR1 is MDHEN and CDR2 is SYDVKM. The V and J ends lost 7 bases and 0 bases, in that order; junction bases with no gene match: 18. CDR3 loop: CASTIQGLTSGRILSYNEQFF. The CDR3 nucleotides are TGTGCCAGCACCATCCAGGGGTTGACTAGCGGGAGGATCCTCTCCTACAATGAGCAGTTCTTC.

The chain employs TRBV18 and TRBJ1-2; TRBD1 agrees at 8 bases. Trimming cost V 4 bases and J 2 bases; bases outside gene matches: 9. Germline lookup yields CDR1 KGHSH and CDR2 LQKENI. The CDR3 runs to 16 residues. In DNA form, the CDR3 reads TGTGCCAGCTCACTGAAGACAGGGGAGTGGAACTATGGCTACACCTTC. This translates into CASSLKTGEWNYGYTF.

The rearrangement links TRBV5-4 to TRBJ2-5, with 9 bases that match TRBD2. Germline V gene data show CDR1 as SGHNT and CDR2 as YYREEE (reference sequence). The CDR3 is 15 residues long. Trimming at V came to 2 bases and at J to 5 bases, leaving 7 bases not matched to a gene. The CDR3 spells CASSLGVAGVETQYF. The CDR3 bases are TGTGCCAGCAGCTTAGGGGTAGCGGGAGTTGAGACCCAGTACTTC.

V is TRBV28 and J is TRBJ1-2; 8 bases align to TRBD1. Germline trimming cut 7 bases from V and 4 bases from J; bases unmatched to any gene: 8. This CDR3 has 14 amino acids. The germline gives CDR1 MDHEN, CDR2 SYDVKM. This chain's CDR3 is CASIPGGAGYGYTF. Here the CDR3 DNA reads TGTGCCAGCATACCAGGGGGCGCCGGCTATGGCTACACCTTC.

About this clone itself: Other DNA sequences from this sample encode an identical CDR3 as well. The rearrangement joins TRBV30 to TRBJ2-7; D gene unclear. CDR1 and CDR2 from the germline V gene are GTSNPN and SVGIG (reference sequence). Trimming shortened V by 1 base and J by 0 bases, and 1 base separated the two germline ends. The CDR3 totals 11 residues. CDR3 amino acids: CAWSASYEQYF. The CDR3 bases are TGTGCCTGGAGTGCCTCCTACGAGCAGTACTTC.

This rearrangement joins TRBV19 to TRBJ2-2; 9 nucleotides agree with TRBD2. In germline, CDR1 is LNHDA, CDR2 SQIVND (reference sequence). Trimming took 9 bases from V and 4 from J; bases not matched to a gene: 6. The CDR3 is made up of 14 amino acids. Written as DNA, the CDR3 is TGTGCCAGCGCAATTAGCGGGAGCACCGGGGAGCTGTTTTTT. Protein product: CASAISGSTGELFF.

The chain uses TRBV25-1 and TRBJ1-1; D gene uncertain. The germline gives CDR1 MGHDK, CDR2 SYGVNS. V shed 7 bases and J shed 4 bases, with 16 bases lying between them. This CDR3 region has 14 residues. The CDR3 DNA reads TGTGCCAGCAAAAGCCTTCCGGGCGGCACTGAAGCTTTCTTT. Encoded protein: CASKSLPGGTEAFF. Looking up the rest from reference TRBV25-1 and TRBJ1-1 gives the full variable domain: EADIYQTPRYLVIGTGKKITLECSQTMGHDKMYWYQQDPGMELHLIHYSYGVNSTEKGDLSSESTVSRIRTEHFPLTLESARPSHTSQYLCASKSLPGGTEAFFGQGTRLTVV.